This T cell receptor beta chain is drawn from a study of T cell responses to AZD1222 COVID-19 vaccine (dated by TCRdb to 2020 to 2022). With respect to the entire study: AZD1222 recipients given second doses at about 4 weeks or at about 12 weeks were pooled, since spike-specific TCR depth and breadth were not found to differ between the two schedules. A total of under 250 trial participants underwent TCR sequencing, of whom under 220 had received two doses of AZD1222 and some 26 had received two doses of the MenACWY control vaccine. Enrollment into the trials was organized by age into subgroups of 18-55, 56-69 and 70-plus years, and those subgroups contained roughly 150, 30 and 60 TCR-sequenced participants, respectively. What the study reported, not specific to this receptor: No day 14 peak-response samples were available, so repertoires were characterized only after the peak T cell response. Reportedly, almost half of the unique spike-specific TCRs recognized epitopes lying outside the regions that are mutated in the B.1.351 and B.1.1.7 variants. In the small 56-69-year group, the increase in depth fell short of significance, most likely because of low power. The vaccine-associated CD4 TCRs covered the entire spike protein, and the dominant responses fell in regions 160-218 and 743-854. Most participants were white British and females outnumbered males, and the authors suggested that clonal diversity may have been underestimated. Conclusions about previously exposed vaccinees were limited because only six AZD1222 recipients were SARS-CoV-2 seropositive at baseline. Spike-specific TCR breadth and depth rose significantly after two AZD1222 doses compared with day 0 and with MenACWY recipients.

The CDR3 regions of human TCRbeta chains were subjected to immunosequencing. Processing in the source paper ran as follows. TCRs in the repertoires were matched against a reference library of SARS-CoV-2-specific TCRs that had been generated with the MIRA antigen-specificity platform. Breadth meant the fraction of unique TCRs that were SARS-CoV-2-associated, whereas depth meant the fraction of total T cells that were SARS-CoV-2-associated. Using the MIRA data, every spike-specific TCR was mapped to the spike region that the TCR reacted to and assigned to either a CD4 or a CD8 class. Log10-transformed breadth and depth values were compared by one-way ANOVA with Sidak's multiple comparisons tests. TCRdb obtained this table from immuneACCESS and retained in-frame rearrangements with V and J assigned. These tables miss some clones; where compared with another copy, unresolved V genes account for less than half of the shortfall, and the remainder is unexplained. V and J calls and clone size are as listed in that table; D and trimming were resolved from the DNA. Recorded for this sample are 110,000 to 150,000 clones; 70% to 90% of them occurred a single time. Clones ranked in the top ten supply 7.5% to 8.5% of the sample.

Concerning this clone: It lacks a known antigen. Base qualities are not provided; no much larger clone lies one nucleotide away.

The junction shows trimming of 4 bases on V and 11 bases on J, and the gene matches do not reach 4 bases of it. Its CDR3 holds 12 amino acids, cysteine through phenylalanine. Kept here is only the CDR3 DNA, which spans 36 bases and is read in frame from base 1. CDR1 MNHEY and CDR2 SVGAGI are derived from the germline V gene. This sample's time point label indicates: baseline before first vaccination. The vaccinee samples were drawn from two UK trials, COV001 and COV002, one of which was a single-blind randomized controlled phase 2/3 trial testing AZD1222 (ChAdOx1 nCoV-19) in healthy adults. For TCRbeta chain sequencing, PBMC samples from trial participants were taken at day 0 and at day 28 after the second dose.

The TCR was taken from an adult in good health. The receptor chain draws on TRBV6-5 and TRBJ1-4; a stretch of 7 junction bases matches TRBD1. The sequencing used peripheral blood, collected on day 0 of AZD1222 vaccination. The CDR3 protein: CASSSDRVKLFF. The nucleotide sequence is TGTGCCAGCAGTTCTGACAGGGTGAAACTGTTTTTT.